Following are 25 T cell receptor beta chains from one sample sequenced in a study of Ad26.COV2.S vaccination and SARS-CoV-2 variants (dated by TCRdb to the early 2020s). The label giving this sample's time point can be read as: individuals recovered from natural SARS-CoV-2 infection. Receptor libraries were prepared by the immunoSEQ multiplex PCR assay. TCRdb obtained this table from immuneACCESS and retained in-frame rearrangements with V and J assigned. These tables miss some clones; where compared with another copy, unresolved V genes account for less than half of the shortfall, and the remainder is unexplained. Recorded for this sample are around 350,000 clones; around 90% of them occurred a single time. Roughly 3.9% of the sample belongs to the ten largest clones. The sample here was peripheral blood, taken after recovery from COVID-19. The receptors stem from a human donor who had recovered from COVID-19.

The genes are TRBV5-5 and TRBJ1-3; 12 bases map to TRBD1. V lost 0 bases to trimming and J lost 3 bases; unmatched junction nucleotides: 4. CDR3 length equals 17 residues. Germline CDR1 SGHKS, CDR2 YYEKEE (reference sequence). The CDR3 region has the DNA TGTGCCAGCAGCTTGGAGGGACAGGGGGCTGGTGGAAACACCATATATTTT. It encodes CASSLEGQGAGGNTIYF.

This clone has just a few counts. Other DNA sequences in the sample encode the same CDR3. J is TRBJ1-1 and V is TRBV2; D perhaps matches TRBD1 (6 bases). Germline-derived CDR1 and CDR2 are SNHLY and FYNNEI. The CDR3 sequence is 13 residues long. Trimming pared 6 bases from V and 0 bases from J, leaving 8 bases between. CDR3 sequence: CASRTGMNTEAFF. The CDR3 bases are TGTGCCAGCAGGACAGGAATGAACACTGAAGCTTTCTTT.

This clone appeared a single time. The chain joins TRBV9 to TRBJ1-1, with 9 bases lining up with TRBD1. From germline, CDR1 is SGDLS and CDR2 YYNGEE. With V trimmed by 2 bases and J by 1 base, 3 bases remained unmatched. The CDR3 consists of 15 residues. The chain's CDR3 is CASSVQGQGNTEAFF. CDR3 coding DNA: TGTGCCAGCAGCGTCCAGGGACAGGGGAACACTGAAGCTTTCTTT.

The table lists this clone with a few counts. The chain combines TRBV7-2 with TRBJ1-5; D gene ambiguous. Trimming took off 3 bases at V and 7 bases at J, with 13 bases between the two ends. From germline, CDR1 is SGHTA and CDR2 FQGNSA. The CDR3 extends over 14 amino acids. The CDR3 DNA reads as TGTGCCAGCAGCTTGTACCCCGGCGTCCAGCCCCAGCATTTT. Its protein product is CASSLYPGVQPQHF.

V usage is TRBV9 and J usage is TRBJ1-4, with D perhaps matching TRBD1 (5 bases). V was shortened by 0 bases and J by 5 bases, with 14 bases between the two germline ends. CDR3 length: 16 amino acids. Looked up from germline, CDR1 is SGDLS and CDR2 is YYNGEE. The CDR3 DNA follows: TGTGCCAGCAGCGTAGAGGTTGGGGGGAGAAATGAAAAACTGTTTTTT. Its translation is CASSVEVGGRNEKLFF.

V usage is TRBV10-1 and J usage is TRBJ2-3, with a tentative D call TRBD1 (6 bases). Looked up from germline, CDR1 is WNHNN and CDR2 is SYGVQD (reference sequence). This CDR3 is 14 amino acids long. Trimming removed 6 bases from V and 2 bases from J, with 12 bases in between. Here the CDR3 reads CASSGDTFTDTQYF. In DNA, the CDR3 is TGCGCCAGCAGCGGGGACACCTTCACAGATACGCAGTATTTT.

The chain has TRBV11-3 and TRBJ2-1, with D possibly being TRBD1 (6 bases). Germline CDR1 SGHNT, CDR2 YENEEA. Trimming took 5 bases from V and 4 from J, leaving 12 bases between them. The CDR3 runs to 14 residues. The CDR3 DNA reads as TGTGCCAGCAGCCTACAGACAGGATACAATGAGCAGTTCTTC. It encodes CASSLQTGYNEQFF.

The V call is TRBV3-1 (or the pseudogene TRBV3-2), the J call TRBJ1-2, with TRBD1 matching over 7 bases. J gave up 6 bases and V 10 bases, and 5 bases lay outside the gene matches. Germline values: CDR1 LGHDT, CDR2 YNNKEL (reference sequence). There are 11 residues in the CDR3. The CDR3 nucleotides are TGTGCCACCCGGGACAGCCATGGCTACACCTTC. Residues: CATRDSHGYTF.

V is TRBV6-4 and J is TRBJ2-3, with 10 bases aligning to TRBD2. J lost 4 bases, V lost 6 bases, and 4 bases had no gene match. The CDR3 is 14 amino acids. Germline V lookup: CDR1 MRHNA, CDR2 SNTAGT. For the CDR3, the DNA is TGTGCCAGCAGCGCTAGCGGGGGAGCAGATACGCAGTATTTT. Protein: CASSASGGADTQYF.

This chain joins TRBV18 and TRBJ1-4; 9 nucleotides agree with TRBD1. Looked up from germline, CDR1 is KGHSH and CDR2 is LQKENI. V was pared by 5 bases and J by 3 bases, with 10 bases of the junction left unmatched. This CDR3 is built from 17 residues. The CDR3 loop is CASSASGTGLPNEKLFF. The DNA of the CDR3 is TGTGCCAGCTCAGCTTCCGGGACAGGGCTCCCTAATGAAAAACTGTTTTTT.

The sample holds a few counts of this clone. The rearrangement links TRBV6-2 or TRBV6-3 to TRBJ1-5, with unresolved D. The CDR3 is 17 amino acids. Trimming pared 0 bases from V and 3 bases from J, leaving 15 bases between. CDR1 is MNHEY and CDR2 is SVGEGT in the germline V gene. The CDR3 nucleotides are TGTGCCAGCAGTTACTCGACCCCTAGGGTTGACAATCAGCCCCAGCATTTT. It encodes CASSYSTPRVDNQPQHF.

V is TRBV20-1 and J is TRBJ2-3, with D hard to call. The CDR3 is 14 amino acids. Germline assignment: CDR1 DFQATT and CDR2 SNEGSKA (reference sequence). With 3 bases removed from V and 5 bases from J, the gap between germline ends came to 15 bases. The CDR3 DNA reads as TGCAGTGCTAGTGCGTTAACCTCCGGAGATACGCAGTATTTT. This encodes CSASALTSGDTQYF.

J is TRBJ1-1 and V is TRBV6-2 or TRBV6-3, with 9 positions matching TRBD1. This CDR3 is built from 14 residues. The germline V gene encodes CDR1 MNHEY and CDR2 SVGEGT. The J segment lost 4 bases and the V segment lost 4 bases, leaving 4 bases of the junction unmatched. The CDR3 loop is CASSSRQGGTEAFF. The DNA for the CDR3 is TGTGCCAGCAGTTCGCGACAGGGGGGCACTGAAGCTTTCTTT.

The V gene is TRBV10-3, the J gene TRBJ2-3; D remains ambiguous. The V end was cut by 0 bases, the J end by 0 bases, with 10 bases between. The CDR3 runs 16 residues. Germline CDR1 and CDR2: ENHRY and SYGVKD. CDR3 bases: TGTGCCATCAGTGAGTCCCCGATACCGAGCACAGATACGCAGTATTTT. It codes for CAISESPIPSTDTQYF.

The chain recombines TRBV4-1 with TRBJ2-5; TRBD2 is a possible D gene (5 bases). The CDR3 has 15 residues. V was shortened by 0 bases and J by 7 bases, with 15 bases between the two germline ends. Germline CDR1 reads MGHRA; CDR2 reads YSYEKL. CDR3 amino acids: CASSQDRGPRGTQYF. The CDR3 DNA is TGCGCCAGCAGCCAAGATAGAGGGCCCCGCGGGACCCAGTACTTC.

This chain joins TRBV7-3 and TRBJ2-1, with TRBD1 identical over 9 bases. The CDR3 contains 14 residues. CDR1 SGHTA and CDR2 FQGTGA come from the germline V gene. V lost 2 bases, J lost 7 bases, and 3 bases stayed unmatched. CDR3 protein: CASSLGTGPNEQFF. Written as DNA, the CDR3 is TGTGCCAGCAGCTTAGGGACAGGGCCGAATGAGCAGTTCTTC.

The gene calls are TRBV19 and TRBJ2-5; D might be TRBD2 (6 bases). V lost 4 bases and J 4 bases, leaving 19 bases between the germline ends. There are 16 residues in the CDR3. Germline CDR1 is LNHDA and CDR2 is SQIVND (reference sequence). CDR3 sequence (DNA): TGTGCCAGTAGTACGCCGGGCGGGGCTTCAGGAGAGACCCAGTACTTC. Protein product: CASSTPGGASGETQYF. The full variable domain, completed using reference TRBV19 and TRBJ2-5, is DGGITQSPKYLFRKEGQNVTLSCEQNLNHDAMYWYRQDPGQGLRLIYYSQIVNDFQKGDIAEGYSVSREKKESFPLTVTSAQKNPTAFYLCASSTPGGASGETQYFGPGTRLLVL.

The chain has TRBV29-1 and TRBJ1-1; TRBD1 aligns across 10 bases. Germline V gene lookup returns CDR1 SQVTM and CDR2 ANQGSEA. The length of the CDR3 is 13 residues. V was clipped by 4 bases and J by 10 bases; unmatched bases: 9. Here the CDR3 reads CSVVGTGVSGAFF. CDR3 coding DNA: TGCAGCGTTGTGGGGACAGGGGTATCGGGAGCTTTCTTT.

The V call is TRBV5-6, the J call TRBJ2-3; D remains unclear. Trimming shortened V by 5 bases and J by 4 bases, and 8 bases separated the two germline ends. CDR3 length: 12 amino acids. Germline values: CDR1 SGHDT, CDR2 YYEEEE. The CDR3 loop reads CASSFEADTQYF. In DNA, the CDR3 is TGTGCCAGCAGTTTCGAAGCAGATACGCAGTATTTT.

The chain has TRBV5-5 and TRBJ2-7; a possible D gene is TRBD2 (6 bases). Trimming cost V 0 bases and J 5 bases, with 15 bases left between them. Germline V gene lookup returns CDR1 SGHKS and CDR2 YYEKEE (reference sequence). This CDR3 has 15 residues. The chain's CDR3 is CASSLAPGRSNEQYF. CDR3 coding DNA: TGTGCCAGCAGCTTGGCCCCAGGGAGGAGTAACGAGCAGTACTTC. Looking up the rest from reference TRBV5-5 and TRBJ2-7 gives the full variable domain: DAGVTQSPTHLIKTRGQQVTLRCSPISGHKSVSWYQQVLGQGPQFIFQYYEKEERGRGNFPDRFSARQFPNYSSELNVNALLLGDSALYLCASSLAPGRSNEQYFGPGTRLTVT.

This chain uses TRBV29-1 with TRBJ2-7; D gene ambiguous. Germline CDR1 is SQVTM and CDR2 is ANQGSEA. This CDR3 spans 11 amino acids. Trimming took 8 bases from V and 3 from J, leaving 11 bases between them. The CDR3 DNA reads as TGCAGCACCAGGTTGGGCTACGAGCAGTACTTC. This encodes CSTRLGYEQYF.

This clone occurred once. The chain joins TRBV6-5 to TRBJ2-2; possible D gene TRBD1, 6 bases. Per the germline V gene, CDR1 is MNHEY and CDR2 is SVGAGI. The CDR3 covers 15 residues. V lost 2 bases and J 7 bases, leaving 14 bases between the germline ends. CDR3 in amino acids: CASSYQPGHVGELFF. In nucleotides, the CDR3 is TGTGCCAGCAGTTACCAACCGGGACACGTCGGGGAGCTGTTTTTT.

J is TRBJ1-4 and V is TRBV2, with a possible D match to TRBD1 (5 bases). V lost 6 bases to trimming and J lost 5 bases, with 13 bases between them. The CDR3 is 14 amino acids. Looked up from germline, CDR1 is SNHLY and CDR2 is FYNNEI. The CDR3 spells CASRAGGGNEKLFF. The DNA for the CDR3 is TGTGCCAGCAGGGCTGGGGGGGGGAATGAAAAACTGTTTTTT.

This clone appeared once. V and J are TRBV14 and TRBJ2-3, with 14 positions matching TRBD2. J lost 10 bases, V lost 4 bases, and 13 bases had no gene match. Germline CDR1 SGHDN, CDR2 FVKESK. This CDR3 region has 17 residues. CDR3 amino acids: CASSRGLAGGSTRPQYF. In DNA, the CDR3 is TGTGCCAGCAGCCGAGGACTAGCGGGGGGCAGCACGAGGCCGCAGTATTTT.

V gene TRBV2 combines with J gene TRBJ1-5, with 9 nucleotides matching TRBD1. Germline loops: CDR1 SNHLY, CDR2 FYNNEI. The CDR3 sequence is 16 residues long. Trimming cost V 4 bases and J 5 bases; bases outside gene matches: 9. The CDR3 loop reads CASSGAGQGLYQPQHF. In DNA, the CDR3 is TGTGCCAGCAGTGGGGCGGGACAGGGACTATATCAGCCCCAGCATTTT.